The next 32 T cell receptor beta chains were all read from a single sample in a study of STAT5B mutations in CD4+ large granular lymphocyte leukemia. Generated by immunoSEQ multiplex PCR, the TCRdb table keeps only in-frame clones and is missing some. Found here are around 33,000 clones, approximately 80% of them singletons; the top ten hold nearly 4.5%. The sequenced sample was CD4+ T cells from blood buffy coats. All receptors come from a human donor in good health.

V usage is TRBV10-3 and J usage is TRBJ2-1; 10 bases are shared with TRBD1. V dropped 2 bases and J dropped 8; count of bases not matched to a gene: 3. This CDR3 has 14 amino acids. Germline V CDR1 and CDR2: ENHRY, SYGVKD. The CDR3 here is CAISEGQGVDEQFF. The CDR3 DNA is TGTGCCATCAGTGAGGGACAGGGGGTTGATGAGCAGTTCTTC.

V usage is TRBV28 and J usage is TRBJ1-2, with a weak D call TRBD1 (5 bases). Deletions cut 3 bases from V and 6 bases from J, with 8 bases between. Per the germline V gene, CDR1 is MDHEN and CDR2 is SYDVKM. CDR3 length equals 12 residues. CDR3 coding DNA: TGTGCCAGCAGTTTCAGGGAGGATGGCTACACCTTC. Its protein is CASSFREDGYTF.

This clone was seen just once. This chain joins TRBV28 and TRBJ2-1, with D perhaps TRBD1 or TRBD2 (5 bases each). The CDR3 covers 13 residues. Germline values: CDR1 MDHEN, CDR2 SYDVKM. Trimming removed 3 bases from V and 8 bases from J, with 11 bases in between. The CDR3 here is CASSLGLAYEQFF. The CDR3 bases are TGTGCCAGCAGTTTGGGGCTAGCCTATGAGCAGTTCTTC.

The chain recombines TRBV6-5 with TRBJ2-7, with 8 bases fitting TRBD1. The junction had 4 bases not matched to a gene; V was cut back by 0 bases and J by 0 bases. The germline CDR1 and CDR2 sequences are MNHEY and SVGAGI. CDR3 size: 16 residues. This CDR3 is CASSYSGTGDSYEQYF. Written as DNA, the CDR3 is TGTGCCAGCAGTTACTCCGGGACAGGAGACTCCTACGAGCAGTACTTC.

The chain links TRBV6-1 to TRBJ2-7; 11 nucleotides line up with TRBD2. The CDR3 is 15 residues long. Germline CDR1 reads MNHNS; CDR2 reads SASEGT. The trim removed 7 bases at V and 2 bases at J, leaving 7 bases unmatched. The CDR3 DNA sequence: TGTGCCAGCAACCTTAGCGGGAGGGGTCCCTACGAGCAGTACTTC. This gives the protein CASNLSGRGPYEQYF.

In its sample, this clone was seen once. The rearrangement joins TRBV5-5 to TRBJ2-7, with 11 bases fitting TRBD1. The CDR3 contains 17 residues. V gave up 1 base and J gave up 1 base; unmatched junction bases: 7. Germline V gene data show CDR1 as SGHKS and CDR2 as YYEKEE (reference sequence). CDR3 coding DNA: TGTGCCAGCAGCTTGTTAGGGACAGGGGGGACGTCCTACGAGCAGTACTTC. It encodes CASSLLGTGGTSYEQYF.

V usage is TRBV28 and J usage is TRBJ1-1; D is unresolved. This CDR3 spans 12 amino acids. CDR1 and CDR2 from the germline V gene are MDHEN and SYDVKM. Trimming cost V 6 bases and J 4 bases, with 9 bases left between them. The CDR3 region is CASSLLGTEAFF. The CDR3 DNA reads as TGTGCCAGCAGCCTCCTTGGCACTGAAGCTTTCTTT.

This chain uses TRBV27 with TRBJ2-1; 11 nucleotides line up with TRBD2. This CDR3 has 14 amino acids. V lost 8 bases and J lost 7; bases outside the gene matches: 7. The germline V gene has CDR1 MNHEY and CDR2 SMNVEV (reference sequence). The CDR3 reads CASRPRLAGNEQFF. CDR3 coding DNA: TGTGCCAGCCGGCCAAGACTAGCGGGAAATGAGCAGTTCTTC.

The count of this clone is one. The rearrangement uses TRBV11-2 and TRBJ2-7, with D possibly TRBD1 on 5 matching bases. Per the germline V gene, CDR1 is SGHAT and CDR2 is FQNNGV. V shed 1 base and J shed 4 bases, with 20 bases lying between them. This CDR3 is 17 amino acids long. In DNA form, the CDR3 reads TGTGCCAGCAGCTTAGGTTCCAGGCCCAGGGTTAGATACGAGCAGTACTTC. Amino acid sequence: CASSLGSRPRVRYEQYF.

The CDR3 sequence is CASSSGAGPRETQYF. DNA of the CDR3: TGCGCCAGCAGCTCGGGGGCAGGGCCCAGGGAGACCCAGTACTTC. J is TRBJ2-5 and V is TRBV5-1, with D perhaps given as TRBD1 or TRBD2 (6 bases each). The V gene's germline CDR1 is SGHRS and CDR2 YFSETQ. The V and J ends lost 3 bases and 5 bases respectively, with 17 bases between them. The CDR3 contains 15 residues. The whole variable domain, remainder taken from reference TRBV5-1 and TRBJ2-5, is KAGVTQTPRYLIKTRGQQVTLSCSPISGHRSVSWYQQTPGQGLQFLFEYFSETQRNKGNFPGRFSGRQFSNSRSEMNVSTLELGDSALYLCASSSGAGPRETQYFGPGTRLLVL.

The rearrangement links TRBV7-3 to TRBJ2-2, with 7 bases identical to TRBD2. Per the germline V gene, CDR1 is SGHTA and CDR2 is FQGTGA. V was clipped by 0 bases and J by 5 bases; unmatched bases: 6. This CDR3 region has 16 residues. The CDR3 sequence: CASSLTSGGSTGELFF. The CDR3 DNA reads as TGTGCCAGCAGCTTAACTTCGGGAGGCTCGACCGGGGAGCTGTTTTTT.

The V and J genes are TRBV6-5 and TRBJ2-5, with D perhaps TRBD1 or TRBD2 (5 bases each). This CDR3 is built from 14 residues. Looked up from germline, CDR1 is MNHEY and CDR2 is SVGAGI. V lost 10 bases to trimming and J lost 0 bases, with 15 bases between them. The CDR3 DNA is TGTGCCACTAGAATGGGGACGGACCAAGAGACCCAGTACTTC. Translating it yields CATRMGTDQETQYF.

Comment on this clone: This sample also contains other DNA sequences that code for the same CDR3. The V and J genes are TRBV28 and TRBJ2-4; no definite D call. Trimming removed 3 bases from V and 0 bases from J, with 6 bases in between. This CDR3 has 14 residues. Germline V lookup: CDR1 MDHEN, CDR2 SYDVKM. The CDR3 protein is CASSFGLAKNIQYF. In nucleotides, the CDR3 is TGTGCCAGCAGTTTCGGGTTAGCCAAAAACATTCAGTACTTC.

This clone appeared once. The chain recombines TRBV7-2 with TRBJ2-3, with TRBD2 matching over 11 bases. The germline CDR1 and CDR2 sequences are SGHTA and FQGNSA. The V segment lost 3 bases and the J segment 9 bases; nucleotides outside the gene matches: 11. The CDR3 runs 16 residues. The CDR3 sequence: CASSLFTSGRGATQYF. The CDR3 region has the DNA TGTGCCAGCAGCTTGTTTACTAGCGGGAGAGGTGCAACGCAGTATTTT.

CDR3 nucleotide sequence: TGTGCCAGCAGCGTAGTAGGACAGGGGGAATCCGGGGAGCTGTTTTTT. Translated, it gives CASSVVGQGESGELFF. The gene calls are TRBV9 and TRBJ2-2, with TRBD1 matching 10 bases. The CDR3 contains 16 residues. V lost 0 bases and J lost 6; bases outside the gene matches: 5. Germline assignment: CDR1 SGDLS and CDR2 YYNGEE. The variable domain in full, completed from reference TRBV9 and TRBJ2-2, reads DSGVTQTPKHLITATGQRVTLRCSPRSGDLSVYWYQQSLDQGLQFLIQYYNGEERAKGNILERFSAQQFPDLHSELNLSSLELGDSALYFCASSVVGQGESGELFFGEGSRLTVL.

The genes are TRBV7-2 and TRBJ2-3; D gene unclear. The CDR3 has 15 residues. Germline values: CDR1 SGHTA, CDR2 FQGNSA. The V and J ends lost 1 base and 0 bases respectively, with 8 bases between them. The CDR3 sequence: CASSLDWPSTDTQYF. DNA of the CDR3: TGTGCCAGCAGCTTAGATTGGCCAAGCACAGATACGCAGTATTTT.

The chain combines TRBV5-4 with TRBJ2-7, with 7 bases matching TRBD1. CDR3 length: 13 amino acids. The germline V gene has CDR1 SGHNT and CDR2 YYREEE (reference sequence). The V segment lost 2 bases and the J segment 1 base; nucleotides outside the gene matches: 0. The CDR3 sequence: CASSLQGSYEQYF. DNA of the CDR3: TGTGCCAGCAGCTTACAGGGGTCCTACGAGCAGTACTTC.

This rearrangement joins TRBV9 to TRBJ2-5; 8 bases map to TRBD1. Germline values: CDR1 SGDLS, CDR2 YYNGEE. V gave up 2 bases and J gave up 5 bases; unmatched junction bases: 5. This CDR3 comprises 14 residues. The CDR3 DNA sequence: TGTGCCAGCAGCGTCGGACAGGGTTGGGAGACCCAGTACTTC. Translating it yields CASSVGQGWETQYF.

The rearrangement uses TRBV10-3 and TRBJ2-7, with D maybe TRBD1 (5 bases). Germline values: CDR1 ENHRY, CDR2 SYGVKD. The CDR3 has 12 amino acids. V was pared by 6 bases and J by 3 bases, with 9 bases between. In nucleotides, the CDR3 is TGTGCCATCAGCGGAGACAGCTACGAGCAGTACTTC. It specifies CAISGDSYEQYF.

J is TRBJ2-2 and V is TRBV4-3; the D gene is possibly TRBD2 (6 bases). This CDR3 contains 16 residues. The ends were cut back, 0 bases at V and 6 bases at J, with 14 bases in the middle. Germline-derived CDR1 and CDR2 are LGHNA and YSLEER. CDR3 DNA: TGCGCCAGCAGCCAAGATGGGGGAGCGGGCGCCGGGGAGCTGTTTTTT. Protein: CASSQDGGAGAGELFF.

CDR3 nucleotides: TGTGCCAGCAGCTTTGACAGATCGGGCGAGCAGTACTTC. This codes for CASSFDRSGEQYF. This chain links TRBV5-4 with TRBJ2-7; TRBD1 is a possible D gene (5 bases). This CDR3 has 13 residues. CDR1 is SGHNT and CDR2 is YYREEE in the germline V gene (reference sequence). V gave up 2 bases and J gave up 6 bases, with 12 bases separating them.

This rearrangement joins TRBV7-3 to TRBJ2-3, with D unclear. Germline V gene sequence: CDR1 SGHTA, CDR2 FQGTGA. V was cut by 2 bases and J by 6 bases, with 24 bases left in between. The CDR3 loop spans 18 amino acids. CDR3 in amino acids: CASSLFSPQSMPRDTQYF. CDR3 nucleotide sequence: TGTGCCAGCAGCTTATTCTCCCCCCAGTCGATGCCCAGGGATACGCAGTATTTT.

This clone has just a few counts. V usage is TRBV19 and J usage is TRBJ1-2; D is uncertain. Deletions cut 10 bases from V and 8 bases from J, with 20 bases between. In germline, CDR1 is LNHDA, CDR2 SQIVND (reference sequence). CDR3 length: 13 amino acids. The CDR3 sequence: CATREDRGFGYTF. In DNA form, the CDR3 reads TGTGCCACCAGAGAGGACCGAGGGTTCGGCTACACCTTC.

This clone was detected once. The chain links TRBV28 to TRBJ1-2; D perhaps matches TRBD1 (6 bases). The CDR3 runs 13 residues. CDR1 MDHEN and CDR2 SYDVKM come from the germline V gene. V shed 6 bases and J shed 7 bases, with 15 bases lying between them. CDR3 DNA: TGTGCCAGCAGCCTCCGGGGGGCGCCTGGCTACACCTTC. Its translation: CASSLRGAPGYTF.

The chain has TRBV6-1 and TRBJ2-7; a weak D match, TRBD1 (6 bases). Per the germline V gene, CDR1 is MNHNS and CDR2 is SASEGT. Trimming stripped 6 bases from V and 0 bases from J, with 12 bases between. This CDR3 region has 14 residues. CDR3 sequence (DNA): TGTGCCAGCAGCCCGGACAGCTTCTCCTACGAGCAGTACTTC. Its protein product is CASSPDSFSYEQYF.

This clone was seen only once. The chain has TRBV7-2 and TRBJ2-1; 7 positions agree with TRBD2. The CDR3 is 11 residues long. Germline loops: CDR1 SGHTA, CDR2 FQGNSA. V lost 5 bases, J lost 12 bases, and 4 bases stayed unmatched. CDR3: CASSQSGAQFF. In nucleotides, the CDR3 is TGTGCCAGCAGCCAAAGCGGGGCGCAGTTCTTC.

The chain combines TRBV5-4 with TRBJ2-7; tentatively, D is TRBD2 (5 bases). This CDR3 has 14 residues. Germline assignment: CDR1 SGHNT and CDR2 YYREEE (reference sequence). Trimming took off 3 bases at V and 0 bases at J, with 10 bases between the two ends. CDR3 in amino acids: CASSYGLFSYEQYF. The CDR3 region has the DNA TGTGCCAGCAGCTACGGACTGTTCTCCTACGAGCAGTACTTC.

The CDR3 here is CASKLNTEYGYTF. DNA of the CDR3: TGTGCCAGCAAGCTGAATACAGAATATGGCTACACCTTC. The chain carries TRBV2 and TRBJ1-2; D is unresolved. Germline V gene data show CDR1 as SNHLY and CDR2 as FYNNEI. With 7 bases removed from V and 5 bases from J, the gap between germline ends came to 14 bases. This CDR3 contains 13 residues.

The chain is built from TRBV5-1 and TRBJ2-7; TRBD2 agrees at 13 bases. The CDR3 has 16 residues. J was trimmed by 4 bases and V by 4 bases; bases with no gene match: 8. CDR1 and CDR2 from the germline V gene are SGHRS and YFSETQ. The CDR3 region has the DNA TGCGCCAGCAGCCCCCTGGGACTAGCGGGATTATACGAGCAGTACTTC. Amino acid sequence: CASSPLGLAGLYEQYF.

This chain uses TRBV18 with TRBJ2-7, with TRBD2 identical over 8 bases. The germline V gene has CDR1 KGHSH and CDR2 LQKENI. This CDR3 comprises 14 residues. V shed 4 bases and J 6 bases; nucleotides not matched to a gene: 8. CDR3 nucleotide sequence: TGTGCCAGCTCACAGGGGTCGGCGGGAGGCGAGCAGTACTTC. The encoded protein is CASSQGSAGGEQYF.

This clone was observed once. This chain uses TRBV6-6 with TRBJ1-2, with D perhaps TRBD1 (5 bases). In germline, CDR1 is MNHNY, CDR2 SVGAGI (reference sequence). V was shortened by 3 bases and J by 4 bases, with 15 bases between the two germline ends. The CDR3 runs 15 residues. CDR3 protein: CASSYQGSGAYGYTF. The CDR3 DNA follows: TGTGCCAGCAGTTATCAGGGTAGTGGCGCCTATGGCTACACCTTC.

CDR3 coding DNA: TGTGCCACCAGCAGAGAGGCGGCGGCTGAAGCTTTCTTT. This translates into CATSREAAAEAFF. The chain employs TRBV15 and TRBJ1-1; D gene uncertain. The CDR3 runs 13 residues. Looked up from germline, CDR1 is LNHNV and CDR2 is YYDKDF (reference sequence). V lost 0 bases and J lost 6, with 8 bases in between. The entire variable domain, with the rest obtained from reference TRBV15 and TRBJ1-1, is as follows: DAMVIQNPRYQVTQFGKPVTLSCSQTLNHNVMYWYQQKSSQAPKLLFHYYDKDFNNEADTPDNFQSRRPNTSFCFLDIRSPGLGDTAMYLCATSREAAAEAFFGQGTRLTVV.